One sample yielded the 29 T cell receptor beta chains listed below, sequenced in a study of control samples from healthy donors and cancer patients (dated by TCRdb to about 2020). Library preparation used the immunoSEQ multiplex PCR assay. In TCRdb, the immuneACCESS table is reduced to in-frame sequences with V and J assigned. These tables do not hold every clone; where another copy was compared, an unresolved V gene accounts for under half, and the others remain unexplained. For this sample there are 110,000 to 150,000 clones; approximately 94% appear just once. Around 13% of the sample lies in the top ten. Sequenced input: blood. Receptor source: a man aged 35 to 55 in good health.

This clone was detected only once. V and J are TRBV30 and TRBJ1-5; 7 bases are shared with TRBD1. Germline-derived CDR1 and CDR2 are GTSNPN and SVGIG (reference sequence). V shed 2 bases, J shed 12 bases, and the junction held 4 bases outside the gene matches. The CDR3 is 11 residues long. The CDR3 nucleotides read TGTGCCTGGAGTCACGGGACAGACCAGCATTTT. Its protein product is CAWSHGTDQHF.

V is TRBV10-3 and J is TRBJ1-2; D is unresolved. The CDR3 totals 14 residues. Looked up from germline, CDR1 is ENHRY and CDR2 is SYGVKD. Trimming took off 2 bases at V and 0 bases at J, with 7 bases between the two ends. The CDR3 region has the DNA TGTGCCATCAGTGAGATGCTTACTAACTATGGCTACACCTTC. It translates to CAISEMLTNYGYTF.

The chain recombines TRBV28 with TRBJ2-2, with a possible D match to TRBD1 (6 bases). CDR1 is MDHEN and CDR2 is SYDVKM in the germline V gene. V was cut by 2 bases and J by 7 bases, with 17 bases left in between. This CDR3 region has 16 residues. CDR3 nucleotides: TGTGCCAGCAGTTTAAAGAGTACAGGGAAGAGCGGGGAGCTGTTTTTT. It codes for CASSLKSTGKSGELFF. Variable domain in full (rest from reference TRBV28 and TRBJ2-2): DVKVTQSSRYLVKRTGEKVFLECVQDMDHENMFWYRQDPGLGLRLIYFSYDVKMKEKGDIPEGYSVSREKKERFSLILESASTNQTSMYLCASSLKSTGKSGELFFGEGSRLTVL.

This chain's CDR3 is CASSYSRLAGVDTQYF. CDR3 nucleotides: TGTGCCAGCAGTTACTCACGCCTAGCGGGAGTCGATACGCAGTATTTT. The J gene is TRBJ2-3, the V gene TRBV6-6; the match to TRBD2 covers 10 bases. The CDR3 covers 16 residues. Trimming at V came to 0 bases and at J to 6 bases, leaving 6 bases not matched to a gene. Germline V gives CDR1 MNHNY, CDR2 SVGAGI (reference sequence).

In DNA, the CDR3 is TGTGCCAGCAGCTTGGCCGGGACTAGCGGGAGGCCGCCCTACGAGCAGTACTTC. Protein sequence: CASSLAGTSGRPPYEQYF. This rearrangement joins TRBV5-4 to TRBJ2-7; TRBD2 matches 15 bases. V dropped 0 bases and J dropped 2; count of bases not matched to a gene: 6. Germline CDR1 and CDR2: SGHNT and YYREEE (reference sequence). The length of the CDR3 is 18 residues.

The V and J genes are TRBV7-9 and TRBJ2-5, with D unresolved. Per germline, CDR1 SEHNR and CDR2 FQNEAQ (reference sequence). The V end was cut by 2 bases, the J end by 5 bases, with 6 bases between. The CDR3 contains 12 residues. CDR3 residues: CASSLIGETQYF. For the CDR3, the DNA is TGTGCCAGCAGCTTAATTGGGGAGACCCAGTACTTC.

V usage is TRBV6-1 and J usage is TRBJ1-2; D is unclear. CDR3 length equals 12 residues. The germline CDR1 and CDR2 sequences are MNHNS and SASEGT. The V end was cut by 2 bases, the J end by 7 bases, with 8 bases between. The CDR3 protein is CASSEFPSGYTF. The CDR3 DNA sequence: TGTGCCAGCAGTGAATTCCCTAGTGGCTACACCTTC.

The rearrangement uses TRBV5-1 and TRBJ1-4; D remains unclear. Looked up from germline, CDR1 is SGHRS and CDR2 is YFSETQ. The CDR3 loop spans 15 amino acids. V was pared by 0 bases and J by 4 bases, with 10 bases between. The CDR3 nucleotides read TGCGCCAGCAGCTTGGCCGGACGGATTAATGAAAAACTGTTTTTT. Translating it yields CASSLAGRINEKLFF.

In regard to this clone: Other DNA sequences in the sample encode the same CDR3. CDR3 region: CATSDPTGGDYGYTF. Here the CDR3 DNA reads TGTGCCACCAGTGACCCGACAGGGGGCGACTATGGCTACACCTTC. The genes are TRBV24-1 and TRBJ1-2, with TRBD1 matching 10 bases. Germline lookup yields CDR1 KGHDR and CDR2 SFDVKD. With V trimmed by 4 bases and J by 3 bases, 4 bases remained unmatched. The CDR3 is made up of 15 amino acids.

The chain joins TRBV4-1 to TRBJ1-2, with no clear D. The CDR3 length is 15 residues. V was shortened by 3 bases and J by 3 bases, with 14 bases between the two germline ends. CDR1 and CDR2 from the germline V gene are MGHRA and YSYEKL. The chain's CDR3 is CASSQNPLVDYGYTF. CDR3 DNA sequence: TGCGCCAGCAGCCAGAACCCCCTCGTGGACTATGGCTACACCTTC.

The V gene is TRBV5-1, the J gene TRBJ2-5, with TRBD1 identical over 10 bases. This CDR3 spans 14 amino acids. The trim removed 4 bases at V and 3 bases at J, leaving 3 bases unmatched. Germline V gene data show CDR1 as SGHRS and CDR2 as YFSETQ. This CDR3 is CASSGGQGKETQYF. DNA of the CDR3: TGCGCCAGCAGCGGGGGACAGGGGAAAGAGACCCAGTACTTC.

CDR3 in DNA: TGTGCCAGCAGCTTGTTAGGGGGCCAGGGCTACACCTTC. It is translated as CASSLLGGQGYTF. The chain combines TRBV5-5 with TRBJ1-2; 7 nucleotides line up with TRBD1. V was pared by 1 base and J by 8 bases, with 5 bases of the junction left unmatched. This CDR3 has 13 residues. From germline, CDR1 is SGHKS and CDR2 YYEKEE (reference sequence).

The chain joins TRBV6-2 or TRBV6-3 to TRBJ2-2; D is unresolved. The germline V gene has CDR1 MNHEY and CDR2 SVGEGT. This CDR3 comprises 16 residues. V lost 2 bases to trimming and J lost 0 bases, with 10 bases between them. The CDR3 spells CASSYLRVTNTGELFF. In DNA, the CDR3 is TGTGCCAGCAGTTACCTCCGGGTAACGAACACCGGGGAGCTGTTTTTT.

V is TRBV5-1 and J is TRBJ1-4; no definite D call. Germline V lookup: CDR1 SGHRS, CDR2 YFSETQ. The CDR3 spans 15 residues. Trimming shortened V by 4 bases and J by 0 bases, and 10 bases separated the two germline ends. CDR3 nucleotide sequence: TGCGCCAGCAGCATAGAGTCCCCAACTAATGAAAAACTGTTTTTT. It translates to CASSIESPTNEKLFF. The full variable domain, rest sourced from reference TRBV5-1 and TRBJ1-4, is KAGVTQTPRYLIKTRGQQVTLSCSPISGHRSVSWYQQTPGQGLQFLFEYFSETQRNKGNFPGRFSGRQFSNSRSEMNVSTLELGDSALYLCASSIESPTNEKLFFGSGTQLSVL.

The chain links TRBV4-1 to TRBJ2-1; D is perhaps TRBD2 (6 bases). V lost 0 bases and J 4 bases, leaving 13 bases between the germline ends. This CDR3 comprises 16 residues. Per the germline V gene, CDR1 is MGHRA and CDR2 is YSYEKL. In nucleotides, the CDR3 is TGCGCCAGCAGCCAAGACACTAGCCTGTTATACAATGAGCAGTTCTTC. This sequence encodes CASSQDTSLLYNEQFF.

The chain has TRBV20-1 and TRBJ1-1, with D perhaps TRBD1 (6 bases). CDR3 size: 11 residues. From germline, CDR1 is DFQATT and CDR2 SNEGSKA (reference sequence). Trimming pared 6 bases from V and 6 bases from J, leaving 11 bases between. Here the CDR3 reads CSATGRSEAFF. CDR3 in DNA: TGCAGTGCCACAGGGAGGTCTGAAGCTTTCTTT.

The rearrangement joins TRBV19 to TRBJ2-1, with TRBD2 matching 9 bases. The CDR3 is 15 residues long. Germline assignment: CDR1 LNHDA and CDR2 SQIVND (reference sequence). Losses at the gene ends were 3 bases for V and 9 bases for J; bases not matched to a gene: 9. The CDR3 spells CASSIGQREAVEQFF. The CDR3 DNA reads TGTGCCAGTAGTATTGGGCAGCGGGAGGCGGTTGAGCAGTTCTTC.

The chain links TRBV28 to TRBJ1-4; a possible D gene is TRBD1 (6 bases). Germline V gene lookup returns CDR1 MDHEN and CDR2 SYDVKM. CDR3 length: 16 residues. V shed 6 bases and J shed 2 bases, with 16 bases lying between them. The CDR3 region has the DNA TGTGCCAGCAGCCTATATGGGAGGGGGACTAATGAAAAACTGTTTTTT. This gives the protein CASSLYGRGTNEKLFF.

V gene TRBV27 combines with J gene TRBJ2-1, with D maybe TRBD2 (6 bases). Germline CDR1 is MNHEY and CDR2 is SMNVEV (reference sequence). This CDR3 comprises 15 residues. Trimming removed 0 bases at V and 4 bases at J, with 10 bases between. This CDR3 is CASSLSRERYNEQFF. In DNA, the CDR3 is TGTGCCAGCAGTTTATCTCGGGAGCGATACAATGAGCAGTTCTTC.

The CDR3 loop reads CASSESGTGDEQYF. The CDR3 bases are TGCGCCAGCAGTGAATCCGGGACAGGGGATGAGCAGTACTTC. V usage is TRBV10-1 and J usage is TRBJ2-7, with 10 positions matching TRBD1. The ends lost 3 bases at V and 7 bases at J; junction bases unmatched: 6. The CDR3 is made up of 14 amino acids. CDR1 is WNHNN, CDR2 SYGVQD, per germline (reference sequence).

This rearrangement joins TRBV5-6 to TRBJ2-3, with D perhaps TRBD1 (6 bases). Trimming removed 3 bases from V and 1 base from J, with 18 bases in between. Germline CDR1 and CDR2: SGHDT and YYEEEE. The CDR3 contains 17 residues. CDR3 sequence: CASSSLIQGRGTDTQYF. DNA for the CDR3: TGTGCCAGCAGCTCTTTAATACAGGGCCGAGGCACAGATACGCAGTATTTT.

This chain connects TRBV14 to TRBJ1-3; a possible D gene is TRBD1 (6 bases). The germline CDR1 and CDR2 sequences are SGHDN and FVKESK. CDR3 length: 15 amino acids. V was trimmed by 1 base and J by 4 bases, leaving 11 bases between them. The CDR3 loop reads CASSQVGASGNTIYF. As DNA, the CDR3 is TGTGCCAGCAGCCAAGTGGGGGCGTCCGGAAACACCATATATTTT.

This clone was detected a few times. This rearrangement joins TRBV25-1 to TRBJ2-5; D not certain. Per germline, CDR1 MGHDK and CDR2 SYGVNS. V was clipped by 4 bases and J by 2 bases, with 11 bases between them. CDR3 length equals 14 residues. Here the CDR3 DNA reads TGTGCCAGCAGTGCCCACATGGGTCAAGAGACCCAGTACTTC. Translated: CASSAHMGQETQYF.

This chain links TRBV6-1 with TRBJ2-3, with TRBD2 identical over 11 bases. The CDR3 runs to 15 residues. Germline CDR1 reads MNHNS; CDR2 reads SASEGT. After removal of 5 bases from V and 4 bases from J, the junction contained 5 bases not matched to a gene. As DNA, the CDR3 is TGTGCCAGCAGTACACTAGCGGGGGAGGCAGATACGCAGTATTTT. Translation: CASSTLAGEADTQYF.

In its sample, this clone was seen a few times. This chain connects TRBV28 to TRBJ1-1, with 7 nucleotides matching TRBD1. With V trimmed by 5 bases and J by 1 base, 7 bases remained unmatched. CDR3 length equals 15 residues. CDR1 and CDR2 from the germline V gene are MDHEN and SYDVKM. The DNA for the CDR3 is TGTGCCAGCAGTCCCCGACAGGGAACGAACACTGAAGCTTTCTTT. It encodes CASSPRQGTNTEAFF.

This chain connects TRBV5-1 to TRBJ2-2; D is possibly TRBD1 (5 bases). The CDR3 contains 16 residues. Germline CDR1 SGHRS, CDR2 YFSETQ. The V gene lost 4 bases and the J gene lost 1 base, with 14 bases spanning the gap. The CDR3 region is CASSLTPGKNTGELFF. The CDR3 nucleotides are TGCGCCAGCAGCCTAACGCCAGGGAAGAACACCGGGGAGCTGTTTTTT.

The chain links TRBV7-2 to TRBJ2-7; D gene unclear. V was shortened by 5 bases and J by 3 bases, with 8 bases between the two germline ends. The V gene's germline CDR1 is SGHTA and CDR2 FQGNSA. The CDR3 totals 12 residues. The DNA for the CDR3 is TGTGCCAGCAGCGCGGACGGCTACGAGCAGTACTTC. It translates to CASSADGYEQYF.

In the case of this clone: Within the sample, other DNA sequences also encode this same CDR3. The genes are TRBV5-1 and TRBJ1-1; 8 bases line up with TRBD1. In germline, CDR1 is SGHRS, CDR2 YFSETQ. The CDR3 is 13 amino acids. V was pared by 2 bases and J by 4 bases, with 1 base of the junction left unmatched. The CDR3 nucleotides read TGCGCCAGCAGCTTAGACAGGGGCACTGAAGCTTTCTTT. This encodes CASSLDRGTEAFF.

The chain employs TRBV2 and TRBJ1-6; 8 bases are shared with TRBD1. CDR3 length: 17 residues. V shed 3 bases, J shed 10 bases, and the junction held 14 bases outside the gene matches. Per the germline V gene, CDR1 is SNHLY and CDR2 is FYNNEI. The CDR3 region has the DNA TGTGCCAGCAGTGAGGGGTTCCGGGACAGGCGGAGGTCACCCCTCCACTTT. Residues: CASSEGFRDRRRSPLHF.